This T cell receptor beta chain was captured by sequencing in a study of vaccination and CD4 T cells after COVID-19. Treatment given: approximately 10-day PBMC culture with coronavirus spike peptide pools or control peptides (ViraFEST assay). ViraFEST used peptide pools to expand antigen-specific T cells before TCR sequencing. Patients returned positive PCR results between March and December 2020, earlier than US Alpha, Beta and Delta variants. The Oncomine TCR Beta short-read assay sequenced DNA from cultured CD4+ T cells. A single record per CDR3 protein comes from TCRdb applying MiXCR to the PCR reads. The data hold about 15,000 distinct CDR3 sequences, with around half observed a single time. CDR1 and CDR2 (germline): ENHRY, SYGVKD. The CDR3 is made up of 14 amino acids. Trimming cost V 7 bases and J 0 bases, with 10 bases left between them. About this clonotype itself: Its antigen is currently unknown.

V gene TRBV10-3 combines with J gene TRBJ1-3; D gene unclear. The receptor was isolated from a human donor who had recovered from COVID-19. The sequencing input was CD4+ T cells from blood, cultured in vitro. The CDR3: CAITRANSGNTIYF. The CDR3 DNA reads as TGTGCCATCACTCGGGCAAACTCTGGAAACACCATATATTTT.